A single sample is the source of the 22 T cell receptor beta chains below, sequenced in a study of blood T cells in healthy people across ages. Sample-barcoded 5' priming and a J-beta primer mix drove a second PCR of 7 to 11 cycles. Via MiXCR, TCRdb re-called the 5' RACE reads, giving one row per CDR3 protein. The sample includes 1.2 million to 1.5 million distinct CDR3 sequences, 40% to 50% of them seen just once. Sequenced input: blood. The receptors originated from a young woman in good health.

This rearrangement joins TRBV28 to TRBJ1-1; D perhaps matches TRBD1 (5 bases). V was clipped by 3 bases and J by 1 base, with 15 bases between them. There are 16 residues in the CDR3. Germline-derived CDR1 and CDR2 are MDHEN and SYDVKM. CDR3 nucleotides: TGTGCCAGCAGTTTGGTTCGGGGCTCAGCGAACACTGAAGCTTTCTTT. It yields the protein CASSLVRGSANTEAFF. Combining the CDR3 with reference TRBV28 and TRBJ1-1 gives the whole variable domain DVKVTQSSRYLVKRTGEKVFLECVQDMDHENMFWYRQDPGLGLRLIYFSYDVKMKEKGDIPEGYSVSREKKERFSLILESASTNQTSMYLCASSLVRGSANTEAFFGQGTRLTVV.

The chain uses TRBV15 and TRBJ2-5; TRBD2 matches at 12 bases. There are 20 residues in the CDR3. Losses at the gene ends were 5 bases for V and 0 bases for J; bases not matched to a gene: 16. Germline lookup yields CDR1 LNHNV and CDR2 YYDKDF (reference sequence). CDR3 bases: TGTGCCACCAGCCCGTTATGGACTAGCGGGATCAGCTCGTACCAAGAGACCCAGTACTTC. Amino acids: CATSPLWTSGISSYQETQYF.

The chain is built from TRBV27 and TRBJ1-5; D is possibly TRBD1 (6 bases). The CDR3 runs to 15 residues. CDR1 and CDR2 from the germline V gene are MNHEY and SMNVEV (reference sequence). The ends were cut back, 5 bases at V and 8 bases at J, with 19 bases in the middle. This CDR3 reads CASSNRQVTGEPQHF. The CDR3, as DNA: TGTGCCAGCAGTAACCGACAGGTGACGGGAGAGCCCCAGCATTTT.

The chain links TRBV18 to TRBJ2-4; tentatively, D is TRBD2 (6 bases). The germline V gene encodes CDR1 KGHSH and CDR2 LQKENI. Trimming pared 2 bases from V and 13 bases from J, leaving 15 bases between. This CDR3 contains 13 residues. Here the CDR3 reads CASSPTVPGEQYF. CDR3 bases: TGTGCCAGCTCACCAACGGTTCCGGGGGAGCAGTACTTC.

This clonotype was seen more than once but under ten times. V is TRBV5-1 and J is TRBJ2-5; perhaps TRBD2 as D (5 bases). The germline V gene has CDR1 SGHRS and CDR2 YFSETQ. The CDR3 spans 14 residues. The V end was cut by 2 bases, the J end by 3 bases, with 11 bases between. CDR3 nucleotide sequence: TGCGCCAGCAGCTTTCGGGGTCGGGAAGAGACCCAGTACTTC. This sequence encodes CASSFRGREETQYF.

The rearrangement joins TRBV20-1 to TRBJ2-5; D ambiguous. CDR1 and CDR2 from the germline V gene are DFQATT and SNEGSKA (reference sequence). The CDR3 sequence is 13 residues long. Trimming took off 5 bases at V and 11 bases at J, with 21 bases between the two ends. Written as DNA, the CDR3 is TGCAGTGCTTGGCCCCCGGGTTCCAATGAGCAGTACTTC. Translation gives CSAWPPGSNEQYF.

This rearrangement joins TRBV6-1 to TRBJ1-4; D gene unclear. Germline lookup yields CDR1 MNHNS and CDR2 SASEGT. The CDR3 has 13 amino acids. The V gene lost 2 bases and the J gene lost 5 bases, with 6 bases spanning the gap. The CDR3 DNA follows: TGTGCCAGCAGTGAAATGACCAATGAAAAACTGTTTTTT. Amino acids: CASSEMTNEKLFF.

The genes are TRBV28 and TRBJ2-1; D may be TRBD2 (7 bases). Trimming cost V 4 bases and J 8 bases, with 24 bases left between them. Germline CDR1 MDHEN, CDR2 SYDVKM. CDR3 length: 17 amino acids. Written as DNA, the CDR3 is TGTGCCAGCAGTTCCCCGGGATACGGGGGGCGGATGGATGAGCAGTTCTTC. It specifies CASSSPGYGGRMDEQFF.

The chain carries TRBV28 and TRBJ1-2, with a tentative D call TRBD1 (5 bases). Germline assignment: CDR1 MDHEN and CDR2 SYDVKM. Trimming took off 5 bases at V and 4 bases at J, with 14 bases between the two ends. There are 14 residues in the CDR3. CDR3: CASSIPREAYGYTF. As DNA, the CDR3 is TGTGCCAGCAGTATCCCCAGGGAAGCCTATGGCTACACCTTC.

This chain links TRBV4-1 with TRBJ1-1, with D perhaps TRBD1 (5 bases). Trimming stripped 3 bases from V and 1 base from J, with 18 bases between. Per the germline V gene, CDR1 is MGHRA and CDR2 is YSYEKL. The CDR3 covers 17 residues. This CDR3 reads CASSHFRDRGWNTEAFF. The CDR3 nucleotides are TGCGCCAGCAGCCACTTTCGGGACCGGGGTTGGAACACTGAAGCTTTCTTT.

This clonotype was seen just once. The genes are TRBV10-1 and TRBJ2-1; 15 nucleotides match TRBD2. CDR3 length: 16 amino acids. The germline CDR1 and CDR2 sequences are WNHNN and SYGVQD (reference sequence). Trimming took 2 bases from V and 5 from J; bases not matched to a gene: 1. The CDR3 bases are TGCGCCAGCAGTGAGGGGACTAGCGGGAGGCACAATGAGCAGTTCTTC. This codes for CASSEGTSGRHNEQFF.

CDR3: CASSLAVSGAETQYF. The CDR3 DNA sequence: TGCGCCAGCAGCTTGGCCGTGAGCGGGGCAGAGACCCAGTACTTC. The V call is TRBV5-1, the J call TRBJ2-5; TRBD2 aligns across 7 bases. Germline V CDR1 and CDR2: SGHRS, YFSETQ. This CDR3 comprises 15 residues. Trimming removed 0 bases from V and 4 bases from J; junction bases left unmatched: 6.

This clonotype was detected ten times or more. The chain's CDR3 is CASSQAGTGGGSPLHF. CDR3 in DNA: TGCGCCAGCAGCCAAGCTGGGACAGGGGGTGGATCACCCCTCCACTTT. The chain combines TRBV4-1 with TRBJ1-6; 11 bases line up with TRBD1. The CDR3 contains 16 residues. V lost 1 base to trimming and J lost 10 bases; unmatched junction nucleotides: 6. CDR1 and CDR2 (germline): MGHRA, YSYEKL.

The chain combines TRBV19 with TRBJ1-1, with TRBD1 identical over 7 bases. CDR1 LNHDA and CDR2 SQIVND come from the germline V gene (reference sequence). With V trimmed by 6 bases and J by 5 bases, 3 bases remained unmatched. CDR3 length equals 12 residues. The CDR3 region is CASRQQGTEAFF. CDR3 nucleotide sequence: TGTGCCAGTAGACAACAGGGGACTGAAGCTTTCTTT.

This clonotype has a single count. V is TRBV9 and J is TRBJ2-7; D unclear. From germline, CDR1 is SGDLS and CDR2 YYNGEE. The CDR3 has 13 amino acids. With 7 bases removed from V and 6 bases from J, the gap between germline ends came to 17 bases. The CDR3 loop is CASCGVVIGEQYF. The CDR3, as DNA: TGTGCCAGCTGCGGAGTGGTTATCGGCGAGCAGTACTTC.

This sequence joins TRBV6-1 and TRBJ1-5, with 11 bases matching TRBD1. V shed 6 bases and J 4 bases; nucleotides not matched to a gene: 8. This CDR3 contains 16 residues. Germline CDR1 MNHNS, CDR2 SASEGT. As DNA, the CDR3 is TGTGCCAGCAGCCAAATGGGGACAGGGGGGAATCAGCCCCAGCATTTT. Protein product: CASSQMGTGGNQPQHF.

The rearrangement uses TRBV5-1 and TRBJ2-1; weak D call: TRBD1 (5 bases). Deletions cut 4 bases from V and 0 bases from J, with 20 bases between. This CDR3 comprises 18 residues. Germline values: CDR1 SGHRS, CDR2 YFSETQ. In DNA form, the CDR3 reads TGCGCCAGCAGCCCTCTTCTTACAGGCCCGGGCTCCTACAATGAGCAGTTCTTC. Translation: CASSPLLTGPGSYNEQFF.

V usage is TRBV10-2 and J usage is TRBJ2-1, with TRBD2 identical over 11 bases. V lost 5 bases and J lost 7; bases outside the gene matches: 10. Germline CDR1 reads WSHSY; CDR2 reads SAAADI. This CDR3 is 16 amino acids long. This CDR3 reads CASSHIAGGPWNEQFF. CDR3 coding DNA: TGCGCCAGCAGTCACATAGCGGGGGGGCCTTGGAATGAGCAGTTCTTC.

This clonotype turned up a few times. This chain uses TRBV7-9 with TRBJ2-4, with D perhaps matching TRBD1 (6 bases). The CDR3 runs to 13 residues. V lost 5 bases and J lost 8, with 13 bases in between. Germline CDR1 is SEHNR and CDR2 is FQNEAQ (reference sequence). The CDR3, as DNA: TGTGCCAGCAGCGCAACAGGGTCGGACATTCAGTACTTC. It yields the protein CASSATGSDIQYF.

In its sample, this clonotype was seen a few times. This chain connects TRBV20-1 to TRBJ2-5, with TRBD2 matching 10 bases. The trim removed 7 bases at V and 0 bases at J, leaving 5 bases unmatched. This CDR3 is built from 14 residues. Germline V gene data show CDR1 as DFQATT and CDR2 as SNEGSKA (reference sequence). CDR3 residues: CSVRLAGHQETQYF. For the CDR3, the DNA is TGCAGTGTTCGACTAGCGGGTCACCAAGAGACCCAGTACTTC.

The V call is TRBV27, the J call TRBJ2-1, with unresolved D. Trimming removed 5 bases at V and 8 bases at J, with 16 bases between. Germline CDR1 is MNHEY and CDR2 is SMNVEV (reference sequence). This CDR3 has 14 residues. CDR3 sequence: CASSPLLGFDEQFF. The CDR3 DNA is TGTGCCAGCAGTCCCCTCCTCGGGTTTGATGAGCAGTTCTTC.

The chain employs TRBV27 and TRBJ2-1, with a weak D call TRBD2 (6 bases). Germline V lookup: CDR1 MNHEY, CDR2 SMNVEV (reference sequence). The V gene lost 7 bases and the J gene lost 0 bases, with 13 bases spanning the gap. CDR3 length equals 15 residues. CDR3 nucleotides: TGTGCCAGCACCCGGGGGAGAAGCTCCTACAATGAGCAGTTCTTC. Translated: CASTRGRSSYNEQFF.